The entry that follows covers one T cell receptor beta chain sequence. Antigen unknown. The entry originates in a study of monozygotic twins with inflammatory bowel disease. Study-level points and caveats: Variability in patient repertoires may have come partly from differing immunosuppressive treatments.

cDNA encoding TCRalpha and TCRbeta underwent two nested PCRs of roughly 17 and 9 cycles, each of which was followed by bead purification. TCRdb processed the 5' RACE reads again and assigns one entry to each CDR3 protein, with no DNA. This sample contains roughly 150,000 distinct CDR3 sequences. Sequenced: blood. This sequence originates from a human donor with ulcerative colitis or Crohn's disease, or a healthy co-twin of an affected twin (not recorded which).

The CDR3 region is CSARRLAGGLNTGELFF. The rearrangement joins TRBV20-1 to TRBJ2-2; the TCRdb call, TRBD2, lacks DNA for checking. The CDR3 sequence is 17 residues long. Per the germline V gene, CDR1 is DFQATT and CDR2 is SNEGSKA (reference sequence).